Described below is a single TCR beta chain sequence and its context. The sample is drawn from a study of blood T cell repertoires in COVID-19. Study summary: Researchers got acute and convalescent COVID-19 samples from the United States, Italy and Spain. The analysed material was cDNA or gDNA that came from T cells, B-cell-depleted T cells, or PBMCs.

Authors' data handling: Cell counts per sample came from amplifying reference gene primers. Sequenced by immunoSEQ multiplex PCR; TCRdb stores in-frame clones only, minus some. V and J calls plus clone size are reproduced from that table; the DNA served to infer D and trimming. The sample consists of 450,000 or so clones, approximately 90% of them appearing once. Germline V gene data show CDR1 as SGDLS and CDR2 as YYNGEE. Trimming removed 0 bases from V and 2 bases from J, with 9 bases in between. This CDR3 has 14 amino acids. This sequence was found in a woman in her thirties or forties with COVID-19, enrolled during active disease. Sequenced sample: peripheral blood. J is TRBJ2-7 and V is TRBV9; no reliable D call. The CDR3 region is CASSVDRVPYEQYF. The CDR3 coding sequence is TGTGCCAGCAGCGTAGATCGAGTCCCCTACGAGCAGTACTTC.